The clone carrying this T cell receptor beta chain has more than one count but fewer than ten. As yet, its antigen is unknown. The CDR3 sequence is 16 residues long. The J segment lost 1 base and the V segment lost 4 bases, leaving 10 bases of the junction unmatched. Germline CDR1 and CDR2: SNHLY and FYNNEI. The data derive from a study of shared clonotypes between healthy human individuals. On the study more broadly: The cohort had two women and a few men, ages 18 to 49. Study-wide results and limits: The rarefaction results pointed to incomplete sorted-subset sequencing despite large depth.

An approximately 200 ng quantity of DNA, 25,000 to 30,000 T cell genomes, went into the sorted-subset replicate PCRs. Only in-frame clones appear in the TCRdb table, and some are missing; sequencing was by immunoSEQ multiplex PCR. The sample contains 950,000 to 1,100,000 clones, 78% of which appear only once. The chain employs TRBV2 and TRBJ2-7, with TRBD2 matching 7 bases. The sequence came from a man between 18 and 35 years old in good health. Some clones in this sample may be carry-over from other donors' samples. Specimen: memory CD4+ T cells from PBMCs. As to subset: CD45RA-negative fraction. The CDR3 here is CASSVSSGMGSYEQYF. For the CDR3, the DNA is TGTGCCAGCAGTGTATCCAGCGGGATGGGGTCCTACGAGCAGTACTTC.